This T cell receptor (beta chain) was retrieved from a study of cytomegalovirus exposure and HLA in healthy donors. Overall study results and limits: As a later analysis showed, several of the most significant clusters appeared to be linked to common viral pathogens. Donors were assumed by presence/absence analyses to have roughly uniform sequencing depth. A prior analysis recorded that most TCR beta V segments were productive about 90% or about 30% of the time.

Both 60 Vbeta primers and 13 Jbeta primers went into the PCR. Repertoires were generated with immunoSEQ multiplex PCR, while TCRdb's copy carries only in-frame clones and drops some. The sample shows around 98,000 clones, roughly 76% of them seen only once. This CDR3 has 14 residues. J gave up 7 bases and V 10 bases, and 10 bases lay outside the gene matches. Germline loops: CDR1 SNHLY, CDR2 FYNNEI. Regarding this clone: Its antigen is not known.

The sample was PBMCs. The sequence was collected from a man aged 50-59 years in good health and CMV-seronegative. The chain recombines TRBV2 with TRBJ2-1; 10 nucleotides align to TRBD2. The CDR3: CATQSGGAVNEQFF. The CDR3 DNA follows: TGTGCCACCCAGAGCGGGGGGGCCGTAAATGAGCAGTTCTTC.